What follows is one TCR beta chain and its context. The data derive from a study of blood T cell repertoires in COVID-19. About the research overall: The study drew acute and convalescent COVID-19 samples from the United States, Italy and Spain.

J lost 0 bases, V lost 0 bases, and 0 bases had no gene match. The germline gives CDR1 PRHDT, CDR2 FYEKMQ (reference sequence). The CDR3 is 15 residues long. Original data processing: Reference gene primer amplification gave nucleated cell count estimates. The data were produced by immunoSEQ multiplex PCR, yet TCRdb's version contains in-frame clones alone and is incomplete. That table supplies the V and J calls and clone size; D and trimming were determined from the DNA. The data hold some 270,000 clones, with roughly 90% observed a single time. The V and J genes are TRBV13 and TRBJ2-3; 7 bases agree with TRBD2. Sequencing input: peripheral blood. The TCR sequence derives from an older woman with COVID-19, enrolled during active disease. The CDR3 region is CASSLGLASTDTQYF. The CDR3 DNA follows: TGTGCCAGCAGCTTAGGACTAGCGAGCACAGATACGCAGTATTTT. The whole variable domain, filled in from reference TRBV13 and TRBJ2-3, reads AAGVIQSPRHLIKEKRETATLKCYPIPRHDTVYWYQQGPGQDPQFLISFYEKMQSDKGSIPDRFSAQQFSDYHSELNMSSLELGDSALYFCASSLGLASTDTQYFGPGTRLTVL.